Each of the 2 T cell receptor beta chains below was sequenced from the same sample in a study of blood T cells in healthy people across ages. Together with a sample-barcoded 5' primer, a J-beta primer mix was included in a second PCR lasting about 7 to 12 cycles. TCRdb analysed the 5' RACE reads with MiXCR anew, one entry per CDR3 protein. This table holds 1.5 million to 2 million distinct CDR3 sequences, about 35% found once. The sequenced material came from blood. The receptor set was obtained from a woman aged 25 to 45 in good health.

The chain joins TRBV5-6 to TRBJ1-2, with unresolved D. The CDR3 consists of 14 residues. CDR1 SGHDT and CDR2 YYEEEE come from the germline V gene. The V end lost 5 bases, the J end lost 5 bases, and 16 bases lay between the germline ends. CDR3 sequence: CASRPAIERYGYTF. Written as DNA, the CDR3 is TGTGCCAGCAGGCCAGCGATCGAGAGGTATGGCTACACCTTC.

The V and J genes are TRBV9 and TRBJ2-3; D tentatively reads TRBD1 or TRBD2 (6 bases each). Germline lookup yields CDR1 SGDLS and CDR2 YYNGEE. The CDR3 length is 15 residues. V shed 7 bases and J shed 3 bases, with 18 bases lying between them. CDR3 nucleotide sequence: TGTGCCAGCGGCCTAGGGGGGACACAGACAGATACGCAGTATTTT. Translating it yields CASGLGGTQTDTQYF.